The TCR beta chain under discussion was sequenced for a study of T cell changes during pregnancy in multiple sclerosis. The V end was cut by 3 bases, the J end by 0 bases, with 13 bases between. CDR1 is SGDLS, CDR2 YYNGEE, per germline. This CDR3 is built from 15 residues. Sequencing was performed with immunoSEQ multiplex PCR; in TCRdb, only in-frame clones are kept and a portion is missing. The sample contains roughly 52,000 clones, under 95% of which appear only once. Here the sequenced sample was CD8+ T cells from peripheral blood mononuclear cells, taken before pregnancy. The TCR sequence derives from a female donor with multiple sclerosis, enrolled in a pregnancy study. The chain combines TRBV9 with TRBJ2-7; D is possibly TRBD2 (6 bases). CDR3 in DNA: TGTGCCAGCAGCGCCGGGGACTCCGCCTCCTACGAGCAGTACTTC. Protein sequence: CASSAGDSASYEQYF.